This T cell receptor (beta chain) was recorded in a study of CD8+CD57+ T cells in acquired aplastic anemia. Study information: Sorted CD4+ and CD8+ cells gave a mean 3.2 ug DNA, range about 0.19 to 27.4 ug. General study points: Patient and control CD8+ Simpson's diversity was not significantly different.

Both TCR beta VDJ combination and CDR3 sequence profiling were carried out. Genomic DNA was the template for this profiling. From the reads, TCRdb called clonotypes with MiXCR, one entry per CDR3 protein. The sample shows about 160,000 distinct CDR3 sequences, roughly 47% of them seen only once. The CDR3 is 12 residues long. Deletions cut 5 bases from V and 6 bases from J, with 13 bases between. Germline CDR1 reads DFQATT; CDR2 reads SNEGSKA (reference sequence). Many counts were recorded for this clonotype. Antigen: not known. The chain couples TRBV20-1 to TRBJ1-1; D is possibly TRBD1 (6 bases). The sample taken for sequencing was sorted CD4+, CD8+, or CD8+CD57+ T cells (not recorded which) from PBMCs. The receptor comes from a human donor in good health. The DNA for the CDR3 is TGCAGTGCTCGAGGACAGAGCGCTGAAGCTTTCTTT. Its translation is CSARGQSAEAFF.